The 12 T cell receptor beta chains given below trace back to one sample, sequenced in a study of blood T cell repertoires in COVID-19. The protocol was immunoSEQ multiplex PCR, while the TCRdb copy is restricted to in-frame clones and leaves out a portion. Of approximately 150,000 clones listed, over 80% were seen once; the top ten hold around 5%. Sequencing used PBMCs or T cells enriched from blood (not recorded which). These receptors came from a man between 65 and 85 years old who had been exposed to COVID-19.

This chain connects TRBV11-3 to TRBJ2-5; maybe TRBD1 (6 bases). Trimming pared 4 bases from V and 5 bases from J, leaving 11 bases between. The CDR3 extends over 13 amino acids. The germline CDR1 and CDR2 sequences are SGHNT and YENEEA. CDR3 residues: CASSSTGYETQYF. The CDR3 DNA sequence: TGTGCCAGCAGCTCAACAGGGTATGAGACCCAGTACTTC.

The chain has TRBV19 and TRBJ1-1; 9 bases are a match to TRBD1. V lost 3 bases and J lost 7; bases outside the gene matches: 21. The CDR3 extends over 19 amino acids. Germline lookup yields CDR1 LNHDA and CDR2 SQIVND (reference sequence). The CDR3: CASSIPRGTSGTGISEAFF. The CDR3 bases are TGTGCCAGTAGTATCCCCCGGGGTACGTCCGGGACAGGGATAAGTGAAGCTTTCTTT.

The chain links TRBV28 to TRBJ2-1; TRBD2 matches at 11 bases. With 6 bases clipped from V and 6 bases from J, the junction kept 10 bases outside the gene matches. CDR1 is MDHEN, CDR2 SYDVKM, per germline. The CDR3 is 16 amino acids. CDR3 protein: CASRGLRTSGSNEQFF. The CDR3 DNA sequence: TGTGCCAGCAGAGGACTCCGAACTAGCGGGAGCAATGAGCAGTTCTTC.

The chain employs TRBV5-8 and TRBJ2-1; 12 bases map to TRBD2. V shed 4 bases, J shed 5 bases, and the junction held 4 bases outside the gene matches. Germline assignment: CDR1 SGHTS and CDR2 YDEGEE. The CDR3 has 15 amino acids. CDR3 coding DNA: TGTGCCAGCAGCCCGCTAGCGGGAGGGAACAATGAGCAGTTCTTC. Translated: CASSPLAGGNNEQFF.

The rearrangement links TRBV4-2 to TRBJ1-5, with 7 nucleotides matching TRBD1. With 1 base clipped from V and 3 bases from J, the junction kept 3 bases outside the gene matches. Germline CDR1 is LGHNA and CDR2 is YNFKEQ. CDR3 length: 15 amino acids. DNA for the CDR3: TGTGCCAGCAGCCAAGTAGACAGGGACAATCAGCCCCAGCATTTT. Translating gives CASSQVDRDNQPQHF.

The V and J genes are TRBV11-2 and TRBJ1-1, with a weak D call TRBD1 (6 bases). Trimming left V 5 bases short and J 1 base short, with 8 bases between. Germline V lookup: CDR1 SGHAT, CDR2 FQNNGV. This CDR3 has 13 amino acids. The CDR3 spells CASSQGGNTEAFF. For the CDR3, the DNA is TGTGCCAGCAGCCAAGGGGGGAACACTGAAGCTTTCTTT. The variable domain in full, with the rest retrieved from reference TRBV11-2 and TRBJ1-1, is EAGVAQSPRYKIIEKRQSVAFWCNPISGHATLYWYQQILGQGPKLLIQFQNNGVVDDSQLPKDRFSAERLKGVDSTLKIQPAKLEDSAVYLCASSQGGNTEAFFGQGTRLTVV.

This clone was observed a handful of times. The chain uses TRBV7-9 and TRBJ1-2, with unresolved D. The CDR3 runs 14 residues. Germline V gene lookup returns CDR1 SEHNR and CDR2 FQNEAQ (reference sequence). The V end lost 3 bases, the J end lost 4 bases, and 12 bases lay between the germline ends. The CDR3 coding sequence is TGTGCCAGCAGCTTGGCAGGTCTGAGCTATGGCTACACCTTC. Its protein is CASSLAGLSYGYTF.

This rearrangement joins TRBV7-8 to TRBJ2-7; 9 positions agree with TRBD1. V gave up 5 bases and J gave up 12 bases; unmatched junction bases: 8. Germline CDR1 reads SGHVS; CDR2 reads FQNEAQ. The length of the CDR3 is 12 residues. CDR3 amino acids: CASSQLQGARYF. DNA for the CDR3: TGTGCCAGCAGCCAGCTACAGGGGGCCCGGTACTTC.

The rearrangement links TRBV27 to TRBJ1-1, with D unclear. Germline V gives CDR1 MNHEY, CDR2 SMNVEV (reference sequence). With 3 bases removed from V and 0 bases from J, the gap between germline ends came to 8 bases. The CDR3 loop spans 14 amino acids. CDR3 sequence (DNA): TGTGCCAGCAGTTTGGGCAGGCTGAACACTGAAGCTTTCTTT. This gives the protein CASSLGRLNTEAFF.

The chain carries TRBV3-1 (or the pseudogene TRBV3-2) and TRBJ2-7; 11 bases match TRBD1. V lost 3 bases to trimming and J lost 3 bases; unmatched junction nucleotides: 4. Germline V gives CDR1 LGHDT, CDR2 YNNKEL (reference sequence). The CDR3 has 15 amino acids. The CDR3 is CASSHGTGGLYEQYF. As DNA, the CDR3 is TGTGCCAGCAGCCACGGGACAGGGGGTCTCTACGAGCAGTACTTC.

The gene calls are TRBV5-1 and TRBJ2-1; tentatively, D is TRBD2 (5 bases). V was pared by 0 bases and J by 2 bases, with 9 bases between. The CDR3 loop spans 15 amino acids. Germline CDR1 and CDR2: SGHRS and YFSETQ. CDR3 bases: TGCGCCAGCAGCTTGGGACTAACGACCTACAATGAGCAGTTCTTC. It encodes CASSLGLTTYNEQFF.

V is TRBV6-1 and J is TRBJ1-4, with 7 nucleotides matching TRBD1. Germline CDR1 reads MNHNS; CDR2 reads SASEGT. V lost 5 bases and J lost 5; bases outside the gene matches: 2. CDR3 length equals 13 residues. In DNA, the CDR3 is TGTGCCAGCAGTTGGACAGGAAATGAAAAACTGTTTTTT. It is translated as CASSWTGNEKLFF.